This T cell receptor beta chain was recorded in a study of T cells in Graves' hyperthyroidism and ophthalmopathy. V was clipped by 4 bases and J by 7 bases; unmatched bases: 3. The CDR3 covers 13 residues. Looked up from germline, CDR1 is MNHNS and CDR2 is SASEGT. The sample holds many counts of this clonotype. Using RNA transcripts as the source, TCR beta CDR3 regions were amplified. First-round RT-PCR with HTBI primers amplified the TCR CDR3 region. TCRdb used MiXCR to reprocess the multiplex PCR reads, holding one entry per CDR3 protein. This sample has under 400,000 distinct CDR3 sequences; around a fifth occur once, and the top ten carry 50% to 65%.

The sequencing sample was made of blood. The rearrangement links TRBV6-1 to TRBJ2-1; TRBD1 aligns across 8 bases. The receptor comes from a woman between 50 and 59 years old with Graves' hyperthyroidism. CDR3 sequence: CASSVRGRNEQFF. The CDR3, as DNA: TGTGCCAGCAGTGTCAGGGGGCGTAATGAGCAGTTCTTC.